Each of the 8 T cell receptor beta chains below was sequenced from the same sample in a study of PD-1 blockade in classical Hodgkin lymphoma. Sequencing was performed with immunoSEQ multiplex PCR; in TCRdb, only in-frame clones are kept and a portion is missing. Among 15,000 to 20,000 clones listed, more than 70% were seen once. Noted time point: cycle 4 day 1 (C4D1), after five to seven weeks of nivolumab. The patients all showed relapse after autologous stem cell transplantation, while their brentuximab vedotin exposure varied. This specimen consisted of peripheral blood mononuclear cells (PBMCs), obtained before the fourth cycle of nivolumab. The origin of the receptors is a human donor with classical Hodgkin lymphoma.

This chain uses TRBV10-3 with TRBJ1-1, with no clear D. V was cut by 4 bases and J by 3 bases, with 12 bases left in between. CDR3 length: 14 amino acids. Germline-derived CDR1 and CDR2 are ENHRY and SYGVKD. The CDR3: CAISGTSRDTEAFF. The CDR3 nucleotides read TGTGCCATCAGTGGGACTTCGAGGGACACTGAAGCTTTCTTT.

This clone was picked up a small number of times. The chain uses TRBV5-1 and TRBJ1-1; D not certain. The germline V gene encodes CDR1 SGHRS and CDR2 YFSETQ. V was cut by 0 bases and J by 10 bases, with 13 bases left in between. The CDR3 spans 13 residues. CDR3 sequence: CASSLADRRGAFF. CDR3 nucleotides: TGCGCCAGCAGCTTGGCCGACCGACGAGGAGCTTTCTTT.

This chain connects TRBV5-1 to TRBJ2-1; tentatively, D is TRBD1 (6 bases). This CDR3 has 15 amino acids. In germline, CDR1 is SGHRS, CDR2 YFSETQ. The V end lost 0 bases, the J end lost 8 bases, and 15 bases lay between the germline ends. CDR3 sequence (DNA): TGCGCCAGCAGCTTGGGACAGGAGTGGATTGATGAGCAGTTCTTC. Encoded protein: CASSLGQEWIDEQFF.

V gene TRBV10-3 combines with J gene TRBJ2-5, with 8 bases aligning to TRBD1. The germline gives CDR1 ENHRY, CDR2 SYGVKD. The CDR3 runs to 11 residues. V trimming: 10 bases; J trimming: 4 bases; junction bases outside the gene matches: 2. CDR3 sequence: CATRGRETQYF. CDR3 DNA sequence: TGTGCCACCAGGGGGCGAGAGACCCAGTACTTC.

The V call is TRBV19, the J call TRBJ1-1, with a possible D match to TRBD1 (6 bases). The CDR3 spans 18 residues. V dropped 3 bases and J dropped 3 bases, with 23 bases sitting between them. The germline CDR1 and CDR2 sequences are LNHDA and SQIVND (reference sequence). The CDR3 here is CASSISSGVKLRDTEAFF. CDR3 DNA sequence: TGTGCCAGTAGTATCTCCTCAGGGGTAAAACTCCGGGACACTGAAGCTTTCTTT. Filled out from reference TRBV19 and TRBJ1-1, the complete variable domain reads DGGITQSPKYLFRKEGQNVTLSCEQNLNHDAMYWYRQDPGQGLRLIYYSQIVNDFQKGDIAEGYSVSREKKESFPLTVTSAQKNPTAFYLCASSISSGVKLRDTEAFFGQGTRLTVV.

In DNA, the CDR3 is TGTGCCAGCAGCCATAGCTCCTACGAGCAGTACGTC. It specifies CASSHSSYEQYV. The chain couples TRBV11-2 to TRBJ2-7; unclear D gene. Trimming took off 5 bases at V and 0 bases at J, with 5 bases between the two ends. CDR1 SGHAT and CDR2 FQNNGV come from the germline V gene. The CDR3 is 12 residues long.

The chain uses TRBV15 and TRBJ1-5, with D perhaps TRBD1 (6 bases). Per germline, CDR1 LNHNV and CDR2 YYDKDF (reference sequence). CDR3 size: 13 residues. Trimming left V 6 bases short and J 3 bases short, with 9 bases between. CDR3 residues: CATRPGDNQPQHF. In DNA form, the CDR3 reads TGTGCCACCAGACCAGGGGACAATCAGCCCCAGCATTTT.

The chain uses TRBV9 and TRBJ1-2; weak D call: TRBD1 (5 bases). The V gene's germline CDR1 is SGDLS and CDR2 YYNGEE. The CDR3 contains 12 residues. The germline V and J ends were trimmed by 3 bases and 7 bases, with 10 bases remaining between them. The CDR3 DNA reads as TGTGCCAGCAGCGGGGGGGTATCTGGCTACACCTTC. Translation gives CASSGGVSGYTF. Full variable domain (missing parts from reference TRBV9 and TRBJ1-2): DSGVTQTPKHLITATGQRVTLRCSPRSGDLSVYWYQQSLDQGLQFLIQYYNGEERAKGNILERFSAQQFPDLHSELNLSSLELGDSALYFCASSGGVSGYTFGSGTRLTVV.